This TCR beta chain was sequenced during a study of cytomegalovirus exposure and HLA in healthy donors (TCRdb year 2017). For the study in its entirety: According to an earlier analysis of a few hundred of the donors, about 179 million T cells yielded 117 million unique TCR beta sequences and around 280 Gb of sequence data. Typing coverage differed by locus: A, B, C, DRB1 and DQB1 were typed in roughly 629-630 donors, DQA1 in about 500, DPA1 in approximately 610, and DPB1 in 400 to 490. Both class I and class II loci were covered by HLA typing, at four-digit resolution. Donor age, sex, ethnicity and CMV serostatus were compiled together with the repertoire data. All discovery cohort repertoires had been generated using a single sequencing platform. Besides the first cohort of roughly 700 subjects, a separate validation cohort made up of 90 to 150 different subjects was used. On average, roughly 240,000 unique TCR beta nucleotide sequences were sequenced per donor among 300 to 500 genotyped donors of the cohort, with roughly 18% of those sequences being non-productive. The study combined high-throughput TCR immunosequencing, statistical association of individual TCRs with disease status, and machine learning to predict cytomegalovirus infection status. The study profiled the T cell repertoires of approximately 700 subjects by immunosequencing and related them to cytomegalovirus serostatus. The study aimed to test whether signatures of past pathogen exposure could be identified by cataloging public T cell receptors. An early release covering 500 to 750 HLA-typed donors comprised about 300 gigabases of sequencing data and approximately 85 million unique TCR sequences. The genetic ancestry cluster associated with self-reported Caucasian donors included approximately 85% of the roughly 360 genotyped donors. A later analysis re-analyzed previously published TCR beta repertoires from several hundred donors and added high-resolution HLA genotyping to study TCR occurrence patterns. Rather than drawing on any new phenotypic data, the later analysis identified candidate immune exposures from TCR beta sequences and the way those sequences occurred across donors. Five DR-DQ haplotypes were treated as single units for association and clustering because of strong linkage in the cohort. In a later genetic analysis, genome-wide SNP genotypes for about three fifths of the roughly 670 donors were used, and that subset was treated as a discovery cohort. To decide whether each TCR beta V gene segment behaved as functional or pseudogenic, an earlier analysis of some 570 of the donors relied on high-throughput TCR beta sequencing.

With regard to this clone: Its antigen target is currently unknown. Per-nucleotide qualities are absent, and no much larger clonotype sits a single base away.

Library creation used the immunoSEQ multiplex PCR assay. A mixture of 60 forward primers for TCR Vbeta segments and 13 reverse primers for TCR Jbeta segments was used in the multiplex PCR. A multiplex PCR assay on genomic DNA amplified the CDR3 region of rearranged TCR beta genes. The Illumina HiSeq System was used to sequence the amplified TCR beta libraries as 87-base-pair reads. The study's processing was this. A later analysis tallied about 77 million unique TCR beta chains across the roughly 610 repertoires, and around 12 million of those chains were shared by two or more donors. Raw reads were error-corrected and collapsed into unique sequences with a nearest-neighbor algorithm that merged closely related sequences to remove PCR and sequencing errors. CDR3 sequences were aligned to IMGT reference sequences to assign V, D and J gene segments. For a sequence to be retained, a match of at least six nucleotides was required to both a V gene segment and a J gene segment. A rearrangement was called productive if the CDR3 had no stop codons and remained in frame with V and J, and every other rearrangement was called non-productive. CDR3 was defined according to IMGT convention as the region running from the second conserved V-encoded cysteine to the conserved J-encoded phenylalanine. Sequences without an unambiguous match to a single V gene segment were excluded from the earlier analysis of about 600 of the donors. In an earlier analysis of roughly 600 of the donors, a V segment was called functional when productive rearrangements were above 56.7%, and segregating when the standard deviation between donors exceeded 5%. A statistical classification framework was developed to diagnose cytomegalovirus status using the catalog of TCR beta chain sequences. In a later analysis, TCR nucleotide sequences were compared against IMGT/GENE-DB human TR gene sequences so that V and J genes could be assigned. The TCRdist pipeline was used in a later analysis to assign CDR3 sequences and most-parsimonious VDJ recombination scenarios. In a later analysis, each TCR beta chain was defined by its CDR3 amino acid sequence together with its V-gene family, and reads lacking a unique V-gene family were excluded. In a later analysis, around 600 highly shared, low-generation-probability nucleotide sequences were removed to address suspected cross-contamination and a sequencing artifact. A later analysis calculated a clonal expansion index for each public chain from normalized within-repertoire ranks of inferred template counts. Generation probabilities in a later analysis came from a VDJ recombination model fitted to out-of-frame rearrangements, and those results were checked against IGoR. A later analysis scored TCR-TCR, TCR-HLA and TCR-CMV co-occurrence with hypergeometric tests, applying a repertoire-size bias correction to TCR pairs. A later analysis estimated false discovery rates by permuting HLA or CMV assignments 20 times. In a later analysis, co-occurring TCRs were grouped with DBSCAN, and TCRdist sequence similarity was added when clustering was performed within HLA-allele-positive subsets. Co-occurrence clustering excluded repertoires with fewer than 30,000 or more than 120,000 public chains, plus five with anomalous nucleotide sharing. Held by TCRdb, this immuneACCESS table contains in-frame sequences only and omits some clones. Under half of the omission traces to an unresolved V gene where checked; the cause of the rest is unknown. That table supplies the V and J calls and clone size; D and trimming were determined from the DNA. Within this sample are 100,000 to 150,000 clones, with about 10% of them counted one time only. The ten largest clones add up to about 4.6% of the sample.

The cohort was made up of hundreds of healthy bone marrow donors. Cohort members were all nominally healthy when sampled, although unrecorded immune exposures were likely present. The donor was CMV seropositive and belonged to the group of some 290 seropositive cohort members. A peripheral blood sample was collected from each donor, and TCR beta sequencing was performed on peripheral blood mononuclear cells. The Qiagen DNeasy Blood Extraction Kit was used to extract genomic DNA from the blood cell samples. What the work shows at the level of the full study, not this receptor alone: In this cohort, only TCR beta chains were sequenced, and detectable features were limited by the absence of alpha or paired-chain data. In a later analysis, HLA-associated TCR beta chains were found to be more clonally expanded and to have lower generation probabilities than equally common non-associated chains. A later analysis found that most CMV-associated TCR beta chains appeared HLA-restricted, with HLA associations seemingly driven largely by CMV exposure. A further reported finding was that TCR beta sequences accurately predicted the HLA-A and HLA-B alleles for most subjects in the first cohort. In a later analysis, several top co-occurrence clusters were reported to appear linked to parvovirus B19, influenza, CMV and Epstein-Barr virus. Three of the identified cytomegalovirus-associated TCR beta chains were confirmed in vitro to be specific for cytomegalovirus antigens. Because some donors lacked HLA typing at each locus, the association tests relied only on the typed subset. According to the authors, the approach could potentially be generalized to other disease states and immunological phenotypes. Broadly in line with IMGT annotations, most TCR beta V segments showed up in productive rearrangements about 87% or about 30% of the time in an earlier analysis of several hundred of the donors. When HLA alleles, especially DR and DQ, strongly co-occurred, TCR associations were difficult to assign to individual alleles. Specific HLA alleles were associated with over 15,000 TCR beta sequences at a false discovery rate of 0.05 in a later analysis. In both the original and validation cohorts, the classifier was reported to diagnose cytomegalovirus status with high specificity and sensitivity. An association between a missense DCLRE1C variant and V-gene and J-gene trimming of TCR beta chains was found in a later genetic analysis and replicated in an independent cohort. The study listed 150 to 200 TCR beta chains as associated with cytomegalovirus. A later analysis found that TCR association rates varied across HLA loci, with DRB1 alleles showing the most associated TCRs and HLA-C alleles the fewest. Linkage disequilibrium might explain the correlated functional status among segregating V segments, but an unknown experimental factor could not be excluded. Compared with the approximately 700-donor mean, donors in an Asian-associated ancestry cluster had fewer N-insertions in productive TCRs, according to a later genetic analysis. CMV serostatus was the only immune exposure information available for the cohort. The 87-base-pair reads could not distinguish some IMGT-functional V segments, including TRBV6-2 and TRBV6-3, so those segments were excluded. Across donors, most TCR sequences were observed very rarely, whereas some public TCRs were present in many individuals. The sequencing pipeline was judged likely to have produced a cluster of highly shared sequence variants as a technical artifact. Roughly uniform sequencing depth across donors was assumed in presence/absence analyses, although this assumption may not hold. Because counts were too low, seventeen rarely observed V segments, including chromosome 9 orphons, were left out of the earlier analysis of some 600 of the donors.

There are 14 amino acids in the CDR3, from cysteine to phenylalanine inclusive. Only the CDR3 region is kept as DNA, spanning 42 bases read in frame from base 1. Looking up the germline V gene (reference sequence) yields CDR1 SEHNR and CDR2 FQNEAQ. V is trimmed back by 5 bases and J by 2 bases, and the junction contains 4 bases that no gene match accounts for. Sequenced input: PBMCs. This chain is built from TRBV7-9 and TRBJ1-2; 8 bases in the junction line up with TRBD1. This TCR was sampled from a young woman in good health and CMV-seropositive. In nucleotides, the sequence is TGTGCCAGCAGCCCTAGGACAGGGAACTATGGCTACACCTTC. It translates to CASSPRTGNYGYTF.